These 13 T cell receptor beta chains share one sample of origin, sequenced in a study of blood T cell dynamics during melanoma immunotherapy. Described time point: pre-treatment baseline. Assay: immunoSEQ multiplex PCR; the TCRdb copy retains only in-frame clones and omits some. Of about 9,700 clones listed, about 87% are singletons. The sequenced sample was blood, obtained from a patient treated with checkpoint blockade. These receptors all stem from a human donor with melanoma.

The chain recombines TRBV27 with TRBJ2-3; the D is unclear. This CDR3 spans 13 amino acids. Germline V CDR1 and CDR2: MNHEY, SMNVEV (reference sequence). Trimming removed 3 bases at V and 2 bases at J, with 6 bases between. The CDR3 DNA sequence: TGTGCCAGCAGTTTGGTCTTCACAGATACGCAGTATTTT. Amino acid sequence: CASSLVFTDTQYF.

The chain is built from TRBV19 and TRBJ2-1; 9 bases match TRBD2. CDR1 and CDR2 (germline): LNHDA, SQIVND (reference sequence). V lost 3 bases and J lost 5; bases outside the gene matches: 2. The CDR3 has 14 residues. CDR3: CASSMGGGDNEQFF. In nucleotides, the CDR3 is TGTGCCAGTAGTATGGGCGGGGGGGACAATGAGCAGTTCTTC.

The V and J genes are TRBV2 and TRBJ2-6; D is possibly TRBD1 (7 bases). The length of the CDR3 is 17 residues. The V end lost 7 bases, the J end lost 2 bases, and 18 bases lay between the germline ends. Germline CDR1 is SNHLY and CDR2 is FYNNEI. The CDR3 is CASNPGGRSTGANVLTF. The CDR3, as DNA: TGTGCCAGCAACCCAGGGGGGAGGAGCACTGGGGCCAACGTCCTGACTTTC.

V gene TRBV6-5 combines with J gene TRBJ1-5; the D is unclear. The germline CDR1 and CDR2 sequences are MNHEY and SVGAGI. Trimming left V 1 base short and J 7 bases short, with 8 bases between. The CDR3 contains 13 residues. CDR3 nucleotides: TGTGCCAGCAGTTACTTCTCTAACCAGCCCCAGCATTTT. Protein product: CASSYFSNQPQHF.

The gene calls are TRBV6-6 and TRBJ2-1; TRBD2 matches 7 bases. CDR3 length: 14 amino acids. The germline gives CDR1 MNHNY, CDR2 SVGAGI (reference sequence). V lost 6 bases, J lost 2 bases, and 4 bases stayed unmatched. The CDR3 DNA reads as TGTGCCAGCAGCCCTAGCGGTACCTACAATGAGCAGTTCTTC. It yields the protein CASSPSGTYNEQFF.

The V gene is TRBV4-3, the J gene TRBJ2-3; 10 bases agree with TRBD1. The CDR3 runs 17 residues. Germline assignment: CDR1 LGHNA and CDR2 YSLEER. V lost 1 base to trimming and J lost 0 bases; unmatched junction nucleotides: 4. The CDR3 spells CASSQAPGQGSTDTQYF. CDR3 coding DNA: TGCGCCAGCAGCCAAGCCCCGGGACAGGGGAGCACAGATACGCAGTATTTT.

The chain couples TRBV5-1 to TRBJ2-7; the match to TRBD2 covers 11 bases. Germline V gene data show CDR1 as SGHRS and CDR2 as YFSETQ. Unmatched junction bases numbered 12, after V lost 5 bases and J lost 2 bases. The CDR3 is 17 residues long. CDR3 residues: CASRLSLGTSGAYEQYF. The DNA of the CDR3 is TGCGCCAGCAGACTTAGTCTGGGGACTAGCGGAGCCTACGAGCAGTACTTC.

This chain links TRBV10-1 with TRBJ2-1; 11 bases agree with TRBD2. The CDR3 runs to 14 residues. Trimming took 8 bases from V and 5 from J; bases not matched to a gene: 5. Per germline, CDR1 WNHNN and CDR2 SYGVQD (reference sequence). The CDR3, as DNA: TGCGCCAGCCGCGCGGGACTAGCGGACAATGAGCAGTTCTTC. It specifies CASRAGLADNEQFF.

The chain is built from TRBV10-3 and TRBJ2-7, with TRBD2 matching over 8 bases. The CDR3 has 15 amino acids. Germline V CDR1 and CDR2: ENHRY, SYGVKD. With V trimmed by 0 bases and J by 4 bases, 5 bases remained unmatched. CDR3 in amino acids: CAISESRTSWYEQYF. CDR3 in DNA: TGTGCCATCAGTGAGTCGCGGACTAGCTGGTACGAGCAGTACTTC.

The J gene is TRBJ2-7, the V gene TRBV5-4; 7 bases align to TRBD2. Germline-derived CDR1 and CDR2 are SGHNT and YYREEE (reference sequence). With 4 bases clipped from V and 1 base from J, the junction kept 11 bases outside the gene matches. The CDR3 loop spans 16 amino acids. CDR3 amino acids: CASSEVPGGGSYEQYF. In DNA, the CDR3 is TGTGCCAGCAGCGAGGTCCCGGGAGGTGGGTCCTACGAGCAGTACTTC.

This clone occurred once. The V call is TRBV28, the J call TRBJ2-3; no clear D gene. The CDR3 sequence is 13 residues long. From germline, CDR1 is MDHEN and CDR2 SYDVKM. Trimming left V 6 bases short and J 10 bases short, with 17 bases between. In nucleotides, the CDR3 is TGTGCCAGCAGGGACGCCGTCCTCCCTTCGCAGTATTTT. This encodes CASRDAVLPSQYF.

The DNA for the CDR3 is TGTGCCAGCAGCAAAACGGGGTGGCTCCATTTT. Translated, it gives CASSKTGWLHF. The chain is built from TRBV21-1 and TRBJ1-4. TRBV21-1 counts as a pseudogene. The CDR3 length is 11 residues.

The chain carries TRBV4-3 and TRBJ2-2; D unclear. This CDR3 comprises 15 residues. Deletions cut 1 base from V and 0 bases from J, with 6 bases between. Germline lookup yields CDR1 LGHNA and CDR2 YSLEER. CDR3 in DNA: TGCGCCAGCAGCCAAGCTCACCCGAACACCGGGGAGCTGTTTTTT. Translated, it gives CASSQAHPNTGELFF.